The entry below gives a single T cell receptor beta chain sequence along with its context. Its target antigen remains unknown. There are no base qualities to consult, and no much larger clone falls within one base. The entry originates in a study of breast tumors, draining lymph nodes, adjacent tissues listed by TCRdb under 2016. About the full investigation: Breast cancer patients provided tumor, adjacent nontumor tissue and axillary lymph nodes, and the study compared the TCR beta repertoires across these three sources. In human breast cancer, the study set out to assess how tumor, surrounding tissue and draining lymph node repertoires relate to one another and whether T cells might be exchanged between them. The paper as a whole reports these results and caveats: The data were considered consistent with most tumor T cells being derived from the lymph node and subsequently expanding within tumor tissue. The conclusion that tumor T cells originate in lymph nodes was framed as consistent with a hypothesis rather than directly demonstrated. Tumor T-cell repertoires showed less diversity than lymph node repertoires and more diversity than nontumor tissue repertoires, and tumor T-cell repertoires showed preferential V and J gene usage. Tumor and nontumor tissue repertoires were significantly more similar in luminal-like than in basal-like breast cancer.

The lymph node samples were taken from the axillary draining lymph nodes of breast cancer patients. Sequenced using an Illumina HiSeq 2000. TCR beta chain libraries were generated through multiplex PCR amplification. The amplified TCR beta chain products were analyzed by high-throughput sequencing. TCRdb ran its own pipeline on the public reads, namely fastp trimming at Q25 and MiXCR clone calling, and kept in-frame beta chains. Rows are combined by CDR3 protein, so each entry shows the most common genes and DNA. The sample records about 200,000 distinct CDR3 sequences, 31% of which are singletons. Approximately 4.5% of the sample is taken by the ten largest. This TCR was recovered from a female donor with breast cancer. Some clones in this sample may be carry-over from other donors' samples. Input material: axillary lymph node tissue.

Here the CDR3 is given as CASRSPGSGLAGQETQYF. The sequenced DNA is TGTGCCAGCAGATCACCCGGGAGTGGGCTAGCGGGACAAGAGACCCAGTACTTC. In this chain, TRBV12-3 or TRBV12-4 is recombined with TRBJ2-5, and 9 bases in between align with TRBD2. Trimming leaves V shorter by 6 bases and J shorter by 2 bases, with the junction holding 16 bases beyond the gene matches. The CDR3, from cysteine to phenylalanine, totals 18 residues. Kept here is only the CDR3 DNA, which spans 54 bases and is read in frame from base 1.